This T cell receptor beta chain was sequenced in a study of CD8+CD57+ T cells in acquired aplastic anemia. At the level of the study: Yields of DNA that came from sorted CD4+ and CD8+ cells averaged about 3.4 ug. Study observations and caveats: Between patients and controls, approximately 29 CD8+ CDR3 sequences were found in common. Patients showed no significant difference from controls in CD8+ Simpson's diversity.

The patients chosen for sequencing had shown expansion of CD8+CD57+ cells (detected by flow cytometry). As a group, the patients uniformly had severe acquired aplastic anemia. The germline V gene encodes CDR1 MNHEY and CDR2 SVGAGI. This CDR3 has 14 amino acids. V was clipped by 4 bases and J by 9 bases; unmatched bases: 8. Concerning this clonotype: Its specificity is not known. This could be a read error, since a much larger clone is one nucleotide away.

The study profiled TCR beta VDJ and CDR3 using genomic DNA as template. TCRdb used MiXCR to reprocess the reads, holding one entry per CDR3 protein. The sample yields about 250,000 distinct CDR3 sequences, 47% seen once. The sequence was collected from a human donor with aplastic anemia. The gene calls are TRBV6-5 and TRBJ2-1, with 8 bases aligning to TRBD2. Source material: sorted CD4+, CD8+, or CD8+CD57+ T cells (not recorded which) from PBMCs. The CDR3 DNA is TGTGCCAGCAGTTCGGGACTAGTTTTCGGTGAGCAGTTCTTC. Protein sequence: CASSSGLVFGEQFF.